This T cell receptor beta chain appears in the sequencing data of a study of molecular identifiers for immune sequencing clone quantification. Study at large: The replicate experiment used RNA from approximately 20,000 or 100,000 naive CD8 cells. This RNA was split into five aliquots, and four of them were sequenced.

Listed TCR primers and previously described methods were used for bulk TCR libraries. TCRdb redid the calling of the PCR reads with MiXCR, one entry per CDR3 protein. The data show 45,000 to 65,000 distinct CDR3 sequences, 20% to 25% seen once. This clonotype was recorded only once. A junction boundary mismatches the germline segment, possibly from a read error. The CDR3 contains 13 residues. CDR1 SGHDN and CDR2 FVKESK come from the germline V gene. Input for naive CD8 libraries was roughly 17,000 to 1,000,000 sorted cells; the RNA fraction used was 10%, 30% or 50%. Naive CD8 T cells were sorted as CD8+CD4-CCR7+CD45RA+.

This TCR was recovered from a human donor in good health. Some libraries in this study had Jurkat cell RNA spiked in. Sequencing used naive CD8+ T cells from blood, with Jurkat cell RNA spiked in. Subset meaning: FACS-sorted CD8+CD4-CCR7+CD45RA+ naive T cells. This rearrangement joins TRBV14 to TRBJ1-2, with unresolved D. The CDR3 DNA reads TGTGCCAACAGCCCCAAACAATCCTATGGCTACACCTTC. Translating gives CANSPKQSYGYTF.